The rows below give T cell receptor beta chains drawn from one sample of a study of blood T cell repertoires in COVID-19. The data were produced by immunoSEQ multiplex PCR, yet TCRdb's version contains in-frame clones alone and is incomplete. The sample lists about 90,000 clones; roughly four fifths were seen once. The sample consisted of peripheral blood. The source is a human donor in a cohort sampled during active COVID-19. Each CDR3 is given with its conserved first and last residue. The D gene is left open where the match is weak. Size values are once, few and many counts, or a class for expanded clones, and some rows have none.

j_gene: TRBJ2-7
v_gene: TRBV7-2
abundance: few
d_gene: .
CDR3nt: TGTGCCAGCAGCTTCCAAGGGGCCGGGTACGAGCAGTACTTC
CDR3aa: CASSFQGAGYEQYF

j_gene: TRBJ2-7
v_gene: TRBV29-1
abundance: .
d_gene: TRBD1
CDR3nt: TGCAGCGGGGACAGGGACAACGAGCAGTACTTC
CDR3aa: CSGDRDNEQYF

j_gene: TRBJ1-3
v_gene: TRBV19
abundance: .
d_gene: .
CDR3nt: TGTGCCAGTACCTCAAGGCGGGTCTCTGGAAACACCATATATTTT
CDR3aa: CASTSRRVSGNTIYF

j_gene: TRBJ2-3
v_gene: TRBV5-4
abundance: .
d_gene: .
CDR3nt: TGTGCCAGCAGCTTGGCAACAAATACGCAGTATTTT
CDR3aa: CASSLATNTQYF

j_gene: TRBJ2-3
v_gene: TRBV27
abundance: once
d_gene: TRBD2
CDR3nt: TGTGCCAGCAGTCCCCCCACTAGCGCTACGCAGTATTTT
CDR3aa: CASSPPTSATQYF

j_gene: TRBJ1-6
v_gene: TRBV7-2
abundance: .
d_gene: TRBD1
CDR3nt: TGTGCCAGCAGCTTCGCGGACAGGACCAATTCACCCCTCCACTTT
CDR3aa: CASSFADRTNSPLHF

j_gene: TRBJ2-1
v_gene: TRBV20-1
abundance: .
d_gene: TRBD2
CDR3nt: TGCAGTGCTAGTTTTAGGACTAGCGGGGTGGATGAGCAGTTCTTC
CDR3aa: CSASFRTSGVDEQFF

j_gene: TRBJ1-5
v_gene: TRBV27
abundance: .
d_gene: .
CDR3nt: TGTGCCAGCAGCAGGGGAGATAGCAATCAGCCCCAGCATTTT
CDR3aa: CASSRGDSNQPQHF

j_gene: TRBJ1-4
v_gene: TRBV5-1
abundance: .
d_gene: .
CDR3nt: TGCGCCAGCAGCCCAAGGGCCCTCCAGGGAACTAATGAAAAACTGTTTTTT
CDR3aa: CASSPRALQGTNEKLFF

j_gene: TRBJ2-1
v_gene: TRBV27
abundance: .
d_gene: TRBD2
CDR3nt: TGTGCCAGCAGTCACGGACTAGCGGGGGGCTCCTACAATGAGCAGTTCTTC
CDR3aa: CASSHGLAGGSYNEQFF

j_gene: TRBJ1-3
v_gene: TRBV18
abundance: .
d_gene: .
CDR3nt: TGTGCCAGCTCGTTCCAGGACTCTGGAAACACCATATATTTT
CDR3aa: CASSFQDSGNTIYF

j_gene: TRBJ1-2
v_gene: TRBV6-2/TRBV6-3
abundance: .
d_gene: TRBD1
CDR3nt: TGTGCCAGCAGTCCCGGGACAGGGGACTATGGCTACACCTTC
CDR3aa: CASSPGTGDYGYTF

j_gene: TRBJ2-3
v_gene: TRBV11-2
abundance: .
d_gene: .
CDR3nt: TGTGCCAGCAGCTTAGCGGTAACAGATACGCAGTATTTT
CDR3aa: CASSLAVTDTQYF

j_gene: TRBJ2-7
v_gene: TRBV5-1
abundance: once
d_gene: TRBD1
CDR3nt: TGCGCCAGCAGCAGGGTGGCGACAGGGGTCGAGCAGTACTTC
CDR3aa: CASSRVATGVEQYF

j_gene: TRBJ1-2
v_gene: TRBV28
abundance: .
d_gene: .
CDR3nt: TGTGCCAGCAGCCCCAATGGGCCCTATGGCTACACCTTC
CDR3aa: CASSPNGPYGYTF

j_gene: TRBJ1-1
v_gene: TRBV7-9
abundance: .
d_gene: .
CDR3nt: TGTGCCAGCAGCTTACTCGGTGGGGGCAACACTGAAGCTTTCTTT
CDR3aa: CASSLLGGGNTEAFF

j_gene: TRBJ1-2
v_gene: TRBV11-2
abundance: .
d_gene: .
CDR3nt: TGTGCCAGCAGCCTCCTTCGGGGGTGGAACTATGGCTACACCTTC
CDR3aa: CASSLLRGWNYGYTF

j_gene: TRBJ1-1
v_gene: TRBV2
abundance: .
d_gene: .
CDR3nt: TGTGCCAGCAGTGATTACCGACAAAGCACTGAAGCTTTCTTT
CDR3aa: CASSDYRQSTEAFF

j_gene: TRBJ1-2
v_gene: TRBV7-3
abundance: .
d_gene: TRBD1
CDR3nt: TGTGCCAGCAGCCAGGGGGCTAACTATGGCTACACCTTC
CDR3aa: CASSQGANYGYTF

j_gene: TRBJ1-2
v_gene: TRBV28
abundance: .
d_gene: .
CDR3nt: TGTGCCAGCAGCTCCACGACAGGATCAAGTCCTAACTATGGCTACACCTTC
CDR3aa: CASSSTTGSSPNYGYTF

j_gene: TRBJ1-1
v_gene: TRBV29-1
abundance: .
d_gene: TRBD1
CDR3nt: TGCAGCGCTGGGACAGCCCTGAACACTGAAGCTTTCTTT
CDR3aa: CSAGTALNTEAFF

j_gene: TRBJ2-2
v_gene: TRBV5-1
abundance: .
d_gene: TRBD2
CDR3nt: TGCGCCAGCAGCTTGAAACTACTAGCGGGCTCGAACACCGGGGAGCTGTTTTTT
CDR3aa: CASSLKLLAGSNTGELFF

j_gene: TRBJ2-2
v_gene: TRBV4-3
abundance: .
d_gene: TRBD2
CDR3nt: TGCGCCAGCAGCTATAGCGGGGGGTGGAACACCGGGGAGCTGTTTTTT
CDR3aa: CASSYSGGWNTGELFF

j_gene: TRBJ2-1
v_gene: TRBV11-3
abundance: .
d_gene: TRBD1
CDR3nt: TGTGCCAGCAGCTTAGTAGGGACAGGGCTCTACAATGAGCAGTTCTTC
CDR3aa: CASSLVGTGLYNEQFF

j_gene: TRBJ2-3
v_gene: TRBV11-2
abundance: .
d_gene: TRBD2
CDR3nt: TGTGCCAGCAGCTTAGTAGGTAGCGGGGGGGCTATAGATACGCAGTATTTT
CDR3aa: CASSLVGSGGAIDTQYF

j_gene: TRBJ1-1
v_gene: TRBV5-4
abundance: many
d_gene: .
CDR3nt: TGTGCCAGCAGCCCTACAGGACGCGAGAACACTGAAGCTTTCTTT
CDR3aa: CASSPTGRENTEAFF

j_gene: TRBJ1-5
v_gene: TRBV7-2
abundance: .
d_gene: .
CDR3nt: TGTGCCAGCAGCTTAACTGGGGCGTTCAATCAGCCCCAGCATTTT
CDR3aa: CASSLTGAFNQPQHF

j_gene: TRBJ2-6
v_gene: TRBV14
abundance: .
d_gene: .
CDR3nt: TGTGCCAGCAGCCAATATACCAGCTCTGGGGCCAACGTCCTGACTTTC
CDR3aa: CASSQYTSSGANVLTF

j_gene: TRBJ1-1
v_gene: TRBV12-5
abundance: many
d_gene: .
CDR3nt: TGTGCTAGTGGTTTGGGGACAGAGAACACTGAAGCTTTCTTT
CDR3aa: CASGLGTENTEAFF

j_gene: TRBJ2-5
v_gene: TRBV7-8
abundance: .
d_gene: TRBD2
CDR3nt: TGTGCCAGCAGCCCCCGGGTAGCGGGGGCCCAAGAGACCCAGTACTTC
CDR3aa: CASSPRVAGAQETQYF

j_gene: TRBJ1-1
v_gene: TRBV5-1
abundance: .
d_gene: TRBD1
CDR3nt: TGCGCCAGCAGCTACTCCGGGACAGTGGGGACTGAAGCTTTCTTT
CDR3aa: CASSYSGTVGTEAFF

j_gene: TRBJ2-1
v_gene: TRBV12-5
abundance: .
d_gene: .
CDR3nt: TGTGCTAGTGGTTCGGGAGAGGTAGACAATGAGCAGTTCTTC
CDR3aa: CASGSGEVDNEQFF

j_gene: TRBJ1-5
v_gene: TRBV19
abundance: .
d_gene: TRBD1
CDR3nt: TGTGCCAGTGACCCGGGACAGGGGAGCAATCAGCCCCAGCATTTT
CDR3aa: CASDPGQGSNQPQHF

j_gene: TRBJ2-2
v_gene: TRBV29-1
abundance: .
d_gene: .
CDR3nt: TGCAGCGCCGCCGAGGTATTGACCGGGGAGCTGTTTTTT
CDR3aa: CSAAEVLTGELFF

j_gene: TRBJ2-3
v_gene: TRBV24-1
abundance: few
d_gene: .
CDR3nt: TGTGCCACCAGTGACTCCCCATACGGGAGAGCTAGCACAGATACGCAGTATTTT
CDR3aa: CATSDSPYGRASTDTQYF

j_gene: TRBJ1-2
v_gene: TRBV28
abundance: .
d_gene: .
CDR3nt: TGTGCCAGCAGTTTGAGTTTAGAGATCTACGGCTACACCTTC
CDR3aa: CASSLSLEIYGYTF

j_gene: TRBJ1-2
v_gene: TRBV11-2
abundance: .
d_gene: .
CDR3nt: TGTGCCAGCAGAACGCAGGGCTATGGCTACACCTTC
CDR3aa: CASRTQGYGYTF

j_gene: TRBJ1-4
v_gene: TRBV28
abundance: .
d_gene: TRBD1
CDR3nt: TGTGCCAGCAGTATGACAGGGGCCCCCGCCGGGAAACTGTTTTTT
CDR3aa: CASSMTGAPAGKLFF

j_gene: TRBJ2-1
v_gene: TRBV7-3
abundance: .
d_gene: TRBD1
CDR3nt: TGTGCCAGCAGCTTTTTTCCCGGGACAGCCTACAATGAGCAGTTCTTC
CDR3aa: CASSFFPGTAYNEQFF

j_gene: TRBJ1-2
v_gene: TRBV9
abundance: once
d_gene: .
CDR3nt: TGTGCCAGCAGCGTAGCCCTATCCCCAAACTATGGCTACACCTTC
CDR3aa: CASSVALSPNYGYTF

j_gene: TRBJ1-1
v_gene: TRBV5-1
abundance: .
d_gene: .
CDR3nt: TGCGCCAGCAGCCCGACCATCGGACAGAGGAACACTGAAGCTTTCTTT
CDR3aa: CASSPTIGQRNTEAFF

j_gene: TRBJ2-7
v_gene: TRBV6-2/TRBV6-3
abundance: .
d_gene: TRBD1
CDR3nt: TGTGCCAGCAGTCTTCTCCGGGACAGGGGTTTTTTGTGGGTCTACGAGCAGTACTTC
CDR3aa: CASSLLRDRGFLWVYEQYF

j_gene: TRBJ2-2
v_gene: TRBV7-3
abundance: few
d_gene: .
CDR3nt: TGTGCCAGCAGCTTACAGCCCCAGGGAACCGGGGAGCTGTTTTTT
CDR3aa: CASSLQPQGTGELFF

j_gene: TRBJ2-1
v_gene: TRBV10-2
abundance: .
d_gene: TRBD2
CDR3nt: TGCGCCAGCAGTGACAGCGGGGGGGCCGATGAGCAGTTCTTC
CDR3aa: CASSDSGGADEQFF

j_gene: TRBJ1-5
v_gene: TRBV5-1
abundance: .
d_gene: .
CDR3nt: TGCGCCAGCAGCTTGGGAGGCAGGGAAGGGCCCCAGCATTTT
CDR3aa: CASSLGGREGPQHF

j_gene: TRBJ1-2
v_gene: TRBV5-1
abundance: once
d_gene: .
CDR3nt: TGCGCCAGCAGCCAGGACTGGGCCCATGGCTACACCTTC
CDR3aa: CASSQDWAHGYTF

j_gene: TRBJ1-6
v_gene: TRBV7-9
abundance: few
d_gene: .
CDR3nt: TGTGCCAGCAGCTTCCCTAATAATTCACCCCTCCACTTT
CDR3aa: CASSFPNNSPLHF

j_gene: TRBJ2-3
v_gene: TRBV10-3
abundance: .
d_gene: .
CDR3nt: TGTGCCATCAGTGATGGCGAGGGGGCAGATACGCAGTATTTT
CDR3aa: CAISDGEGADTQYF